These T cell receptor beta chains were read from a single sample in a study of identical twins. TCRdb reprocessed the 5' RACE reads via MiXCR and lists one record per CDR3 protein. Of some 1,600,000 distinct CDR3 sequences in the sample, about 32% were seen once. The sequencing input was cord blood. The origin of the receptors is a newborn girl in good health. CDR3s include the opening cysteine and the closing phenylalanine or tryptophan. Each record gives: V gene, CDR3 length, clone size, D gene, J gene, CDR3 DNA, CDR3 protein. The D gene is left open where the match is weak. Size is omitted from some rows. Given values are once, few, many or a class for expanded clones.

TRBV24-1	12	few	NA	TRBJ1-2	TGTGCCACCAGTGACGGGTTTGCTGGCTACACCTTC	CATSDGFAGYTF
TRBV7-7	14	NA	NA	TRBJ1-4	TGTGCCAGCAGCTGCGTGCGGAGGGATGAAAAACTGTTTTTT	CASSCVRRDEKLFF
TRBV27	15	few	NA	TRBJ1-2	TGTGCCAGCAGTGCAACCGCCGGGCCGCCCTATGGCTACACCTTC	CASSATAGPPYGYTF
TRBV11-2	14	NA	TRBD2	TRBJ2-1	TGTGCCAGCAGCCCGCTGGGACTAAGATCGGAGCAGTTCTTC	CASSPLGLRSEQFF
TRBV6-5	15	NA	NA	TRBJ1-5	TGTGCCAGCAGTCCCAATCGGGGGGGGAATCAGCCCCAGCATTTT	CASSPNRGGNQPQHF
TRBV28	12	few	NA	TRBJ2-1	TGTGCCATCCAAACAGGGAGGAATGAGCAGTTCTTC	CAIQTGRNEQFF
TRBV5-6	16	NA	TRBD2	TRBJ2-7	TGTGCCAGCAGCTTTTTAGTAGTAGCGGGAGCGTACGAGCAGTACTTC	CASSFLVVAGAYEQYF
TRBV4-2	14	NA	NA	TRBJ2-7	TGTGCCAGCAGCCAAGCTAGCAGCTCCTACGAGCAGTACTTC	CASSQASSSYEQYF
TRBV20-1	13	NA	TRBD1	TRBJ2-5	TGCAGTGCTTACAGGGGGCTTGAGGAGACCCAGTACTTC	CSAYRGLEETQYF
TRBV20-1	14	NA	NA	TRBJ2-1	TGCAGTGTTCTCCGGGACCCCGCCTACAATGAGCAGTTCTTC	CSVLRDPAYNEQFF
TRBV11-1	19	NA	TRBD2	TRBJ2-3	TGTGCCAGCAGCTTAAACGACAACTCGGGCGGGGGGGCTTTTGATACGCAGTATTTT	CASSLNDNSGGGAFDTQYF
TRBV4-2	14	few	NA	TRBJ2-1	TGTGCCAGCAGCCAAGACGACAACAACAATGAGCAGTTCTTC	CASSQDDNNNEQFF
TRBV5-1	14	few	NA	TRBJ2-2	TGCGCCAGCAAGGCACTACAGAACACCGGGGAGCTGTTTTTT	CASKALQNTGELFF
TRBV2	15	few	NA	TRBJ2-5	TGTGCCAGCAGTGAATTAGGAGACTTGAGAGAGACCCAGTACTTC	CASSELGDLRETQYF
TRBV15	18	NA	TRBD2	TRBJ2-3	TGTGCCACCAGCAGAGATCAAGGGACTAGCGGGAGCACAGATACGCAGTATTTT	CATSRDQGTSGSTDTQYF
TRBV7-6	12	many	TRBD1	TRBJ2-7	TGTGCCAGCAGCCGCGGACAGGGCGAGCAGTACTTC	CASSRGQGEQYF
TRBV10-3	18	NA	TRBD2	TRBJ2-4	TGTGCCATCAGTGACCTAGGGCGGGGGGAAAAGGGCAAAAACATTCAGTACTTC	CAISDLGRGEKGKNIQYF
TRBV5-1	15	few	TRBD1	TRBJ1-2	TGCGCCAGCAGCCCAGGGGGACAGGGGCACTATGGCTACACCTTC	CASSPGGQGHYGYTF
TRBV9	14	NA	NA	TRBJ2-1	TGTGCCAGCAGCGTAGGACCCATTTTCCCGGAGCAGTTCTTC	CASSVGPIFPEQFF
TRBV6-1	13	NA	NA	TRBJ2-5	TGTGCCAGCAGTGAAACTAGCCGGGAGACCCAGTACTTC	CASSETSRETQYF
TRBV14	16	NA	NA	TRBJ1-2	TGTGCCAGCAGCCAAGGGCCTCGGGCGCTTCGCTATGGCTACACCTTC	CASSQGPRALRYGYTF
TRBV7-9	11	many	NA	TRBJ2-1	TGTGCCAGCAGCCGGCTCGATGAGCAGTTCTTC	CASSRLDEQFF
TRBV2	14	NA	NA	TRBJ2-3	TGTGCCAGCAGGGCCTTGGTCTCCACAGATACGCAGTATTTT	CASRALVSTDTQYF
TRBV20-1	12	few	NA	TRBJ1-5	TGCAGTGCTAGACGTACAGGTCAGCCCCAGCATTTT	CSARRTGQPQHF
TRBV29-1	16	few	TRBD1	TRBJ1-5	TGCAGCGTTGGGTCGGGACAGGGGTATAGCAATCAGCCCCAGCATTTT	CSVGSGQGYSNQPQHF
TRBV28	15	few	NA	TRBJ2-3	TGTGCCAGCAGCCCTCCTTTAGTGAGCACAGATACGCAGTATTTT	CASSPPLVSTDTQYF
TRBV7-7	14	NA	NA	TRBJ2-7	TGTGCCAGCGGCCCCGGAAGAAAAGAGGACGAGCAGTACTTC	CASGPGRKEDEQYF
TRBV5-6	16	NA	NA	TRBJ2-3	TGTGCCAGCAGCTTGGGGGTGGGCGTTATCACAGATACGCAGTATTTT	CASSLGVGVITDTQYF
TRBV19	17	once	TRBD1	TRBJ2-1	TGTGCCAGTAGTATGTCCCACCGGGGACAGGGGGAGACTGAGCAGTTCTTC	CASSMSHRGQGETEQFF
TRBV6-5	13	few	NA	TRBJ2-1	TGTGCCAGCAGTTCCCCCATCGGGGACGAGCAGTTCTTC	CASSSPIGDEQFF
TRBV5-5	16	NA	NA	TRBJ2-6	TGTGCCAGCACCTCGATCGGGGCTCATGGGGCCAACGTCCTGACTTTC	CASTSIGAHGANVLTF
TRBV20-1	15	NA	TRBD2	TRBJ2-4	TGCAGTGCTAGACAAGCGGGAGGACAGGAAGAAAACCAGTACTTC	CSARQAGGQEENQYF
TRBV10-3	15	few	TRBD1	TRBJ2-7	TGTGCCATCAGTGAGAGGACGACAGGGGGCTACGAGCAGTACTTC	CAISERTTGGYEQYF
TRBV15	15	NA	NA	TRBJ1-4	TGTGCCACCAGCAGAGATGGACGGGAGAATGAAAAACTGTTTTTT	CATSRDGRENEKLFF
TRBV20-1	14	NA	NA	TRBJ2-1	TGCAGTGCTAGAGATCGGAGGGGTTACAATGAGCAGTTCTTC	CSARDRRGYNEQFF
TRBV3-1	15	few	TRBD2	TRBJ2-7	TGTGCCAGCAGCCCCCGGGACTATTGGACGTACGAGCAGTACTTC	CASSPRDYWTYEQYF
TRBV12-3/TRBV12-4	15	few	TRBD1	TRBJ2-1	TGTGCCAGCAGTCAAGACAGGGCCACCGACAATGAGCAGTTCTTC	CASSQDRATDNEQFF
TRBV29-1	13	many	NA	TRBJ2-7	TGCAGCGTTGGGCCAGGGGTATCGTACGAGCAGTACTTC	CSVGPGVSYEQYF
TRBV6-1	13	NA	NA	TRBJ2-5	TGTGCCAGCAGTGAAGCGCTAGAAGAGGCCCAGTACTTC	CASSEALEEAQYF
TRBV7-2	13	NA	NA	TRBJ2-1	TGTGCCAGCAGCTTAGGGATCAACAATGAGCAGTTCTTC	CASSLGINNEQFF
TRBV5-1	16	NA	NA	TRBJ1-2	TGCGCCAGCAGCTTAATAGGGTCGCGGGGTAACTACGGCTACACCTTC	CASSLIGSRGNYGYTF
TRBV25-1	13	many	NA	TRBJ1-2	TGTGCCAGCAGTGACGGGGGGGAGATTGTCTACACCTTC	CASSDGGEIVYTF
TRBV12-3/TRBV12-4	15	NA	TRBD2	TRBJ2-7	TGTGCCAGCAGTTTACGGGAGGGTAGCGGCTACGAGCAGTACTTC	CASSLREGSGYEQYF